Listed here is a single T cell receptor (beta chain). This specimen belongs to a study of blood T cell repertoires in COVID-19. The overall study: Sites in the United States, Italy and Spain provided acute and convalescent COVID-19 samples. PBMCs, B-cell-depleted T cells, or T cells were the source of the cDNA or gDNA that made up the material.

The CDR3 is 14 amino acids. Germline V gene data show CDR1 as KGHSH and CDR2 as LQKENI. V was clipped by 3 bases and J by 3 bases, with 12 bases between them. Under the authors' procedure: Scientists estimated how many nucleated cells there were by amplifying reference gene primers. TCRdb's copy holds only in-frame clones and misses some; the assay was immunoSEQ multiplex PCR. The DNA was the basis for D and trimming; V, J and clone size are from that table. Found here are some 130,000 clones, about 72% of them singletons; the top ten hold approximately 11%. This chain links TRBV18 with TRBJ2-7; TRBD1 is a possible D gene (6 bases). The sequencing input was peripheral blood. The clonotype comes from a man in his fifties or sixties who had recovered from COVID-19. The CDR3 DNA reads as TGTGCCAGCTCACCGGTTGAACAGGGCTACGAGCAGTACTTC. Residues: CASSPVEQGYEQYF.